The rows below give T cell receptor beta chains drawn from one sample of a study of shared clonotypes between healthy human individuals. Data came from immunoSEQ multiplex PCR; TCRdb stores just in-frame clones and leaves some out. The sample contains around 2,000,000 clones, 85% to 95% of which appear only once. The sample comprised naive CD4+ T cells sorted from blood. All receptors come from a man aged 18 to 30 in good health. Each CDR3 is given with its conserved first and last residue. Each record gives: clone size, D gene, V gene, J gene, CDR3 protein, CDR3 DNA. A D gene is named only where the DNA matches it firmly. Clone size appears in some rows only: once, few, many, or a class for an expanded clone.

size: NA
D: NA
V: TRBV5-1
J: TRBJ1-1
CDR3: CASSPSSGNTEAFF
DNA: TGCGCCAGCAGCCCTTCTTCGGGGAACACTGAAGCTTTCTTT

size: NA
D: TRBD1
V: TRBV5-6
J: TRBJ1-2
CDR3: CASSSDRGLDGYTF
DNA: TGTGCCAGCAGCTCCGACAGGGGACTGGATGGCTACACCTTC

size: NA
D: TRBD1
V: TRBV10-3
J: TRBJ1-6
CDR3: CAIAPTGDSPLHF
DNA: TGTGCCATCGCGCCGACAGGGGATTCACCCCTCCACTTT

size: NA
D: TRBD2
V: TRBV10-3
J: TRBJ2-3
CDR3: CAISRTGTSGTDTQYF
DNA: TGTGCCATCAGTAGAACCGGGACTAGCGGGACAGATACGCAGTATTTT

size: once
D: NA
V: TRBV5-4
J: TRBJ2-2
CDR3: CASSLGGLDTGELFF
DNA: TGTGCCAGCAGCTTGGGAGGGCTTGACACCGGGGAGCTGTTTTTT

size: NA
D: TRBD1
V: TRBV6-1
J: TRBJ1-2
CDR3: CASSRGLAYGYTF
DNA: TGTGCCAGCAGCAGGGGGCTAGCTTATGGCTACACCTTC

size: NA
D: NA
V: TRBV7-9
J: TRBJ2-7
CDR3: CASTRGYYEQYF
DNA: TGTGCCAGCACCAGGGGTTACTACGAGCAGTACTTC

size: once
D: NA
V: TRBV11-2
J: TRBJ2-7
CDR3: CASSLEPDSYEQYF
DNA: TGTGCCAGCAGCTTAGAACCAGACAGCTACGAGCAGTACTTC

size: NA
D: NA
V: TRBV2
J: TRBJ2-5
CDR3: CASSEGPAESQYF
DNA: TGTGCCAGCAGTGAAGGTCCCGCAGAGTCCCAGTACTTC

size: NA
D: NA
V: TRBV7-6
J: TRBJ1-5
CDR3: CASSESPGQPQHF
DNA: TGTGCCAGCAGCGAGTCACCCGGTCAGCCCCAGCATTTT

size: NA
D: TRBD1
V: TRBV5-1
J: TRBJ1-3
CDR3: CASSLVGQDNIYF
DNA: TGCGCCAGCAGCTTGGTGGGACAGGATAACATATATTTT

size: NA
D: NA
V: TRBV28
J: TRBJ1-5
CDR3: CASSLGPSNQPQHF
DNA: TGTGCCAGCAGTTTAGGACCGAGCAATCAGCCCCAGCATTTT

size: NA
D: TRBD1
V: TRBV5-6
J: TRBJ2-5
CDR3: CASSFGQGPQETQYF
DNA: TGTGCCAGCAGCTTCGGACAGGGGCCCCAAGAGACCCAGTACTTC

size: NA
D: TRBD2
V: TRBV4-3
J: TRBJ2-2
CDR3: CASSQPGLVGGELFF
DNA: TGCGCCAGCAGCCAGCCGGGACTAGTTGGCGGGGAGCTGTTTTTT

size: NA
D: TRBD1
V: TRBV7-2
J: TRBJ1-2
CDR3: CASSLSPLQGYGYTF
DNA: TGTGCCAGCAGCTTAAGCCCCCTACAGGGGTATGGCTACACCTTC

size: NA
D: NA
V: TRBV5-1
J: TRBJ2-1
CDR3: CASSLVPARYNEQFF
DNA: TGCGCCAGCAGCTTGGTGCCAGCTAGATACAATGAGCAGTTCTTC

size: NA
D: TRBD1
V: TRBV5-1
J: TRBJ2-3
CDR3: CASSFGTGGPDTQYF
DNA: TGCGCCAGCAGCTTCGGGACAGGGGGCCCAGATACGCAGTATTTT

size: many
D: TRBD1
V: TRBV18
J: TRBJ1-2
CDR3: CASSAGQDYGYTF
DNA: TGTGCCAGCTCAGCGGGACAGGACTATGGCTACACCTTC

size: NA
D: NA
V: TRBV6-6
J: TRBJ1-2
CDR3: CASSLREYSNYGYTF
DNA: TGTGCCAGCAGTCTCCGGGAGTACAGCAACTATGGCTACACCTTC

size: NA
D: TRBD2
V: TRBV6-5
J: TRBJ2-7
CDR3: CASSYSASGRGHEQYF
DNA: TGTGCCAGCAGTTACTCGGCTAGCGGGAGGGGGCACGAGCAGTACTTC

size: NA
D: NA
V: TRBV27
J: TRBJ2-3
CDR3: CASSPGLTIRTDTQYF
DNA: TGTGCCAGCAGTCCGGGACTGACCATCCGCACAGATACGCAGTATTTT

size: many
D: NA
V: TRBV25-1
J: TRBJ1-5
CDR3: CASGGQNQPQHF
DNA: TGTGCCAGCGGGGGACAAAATCAGCCCCAGCATTTT

size: NA
D: NA
V: TRBV4-3
J: TRBJ1-6
CDR3: CASSQDSPDNSPLHF
DNA: TGCGCCAGCAGCCAGGACTCCCCAGACAATTCACCCCTCCACTTT

size: NA
D: NA
V: TRBV5-1
J: TRBJ2-6
CDR3: CASSPQGTGANVLTF
DNA: TGCGCCAGCAGCCCACAGGGAACTGGGGCCAACGTCCTGACTTTC

size: NA
D: NA
V: TRBV9
J: TRBJ1-1
CDR3: CASSSRTQPGETEAFF
DNA: TGTGCCAGCAGCTCACGGACACAGCCGGGCGAGACTGAAGCTTTCTTT

size: NA
D: NA
V: TRBV11-2
J: TRBJ1-5
CDR3: CASSLTGGQPQHF
DNA: TGTGCCAGCAGCTTAACGGGGGGTCAGCCCCAGCATTTT

size: NA
D: NA
V: TRBV16
J: TRBJ2-3
CDR3: CASSDRGESTDTQYF
DNA: TGTGCCAGCAGCGATCGCGGGGAGAGCACAGATACGCAGTATTTT

size: NA
D: TRBD2
V: TRBV19
J: TRBJ2-2
CDR3: CASINPAGANTGELFF
DNA: TGTGCCAGTATAAACCCGGCGGGGGCGAACACCGGGGAGCTGTTTTTT